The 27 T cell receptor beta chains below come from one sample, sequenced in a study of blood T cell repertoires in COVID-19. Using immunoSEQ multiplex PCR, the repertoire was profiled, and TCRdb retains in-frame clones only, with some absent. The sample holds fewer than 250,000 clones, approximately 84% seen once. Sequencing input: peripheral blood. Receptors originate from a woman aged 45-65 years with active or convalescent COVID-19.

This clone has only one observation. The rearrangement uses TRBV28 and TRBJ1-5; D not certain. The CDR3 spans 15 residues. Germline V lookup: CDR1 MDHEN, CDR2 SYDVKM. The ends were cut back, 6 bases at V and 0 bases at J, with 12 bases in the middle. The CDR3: CASRIGLYSNQPQHF. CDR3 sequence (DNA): TGTGCCAGCAGGATTGGGCTGTATAGCAATCAGCCCCAGCATTTT. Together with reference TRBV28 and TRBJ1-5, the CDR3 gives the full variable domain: DVKVTQSSRYLVKRTGEKVFLECVQDMDHENMFWYRQDPGLGLRLIYFSYDVKMKEKGDIPEGYSVSREKKERFSLILESASTNQTSMYLCASRIGLYSNQPQHFGDGTRLSIL.

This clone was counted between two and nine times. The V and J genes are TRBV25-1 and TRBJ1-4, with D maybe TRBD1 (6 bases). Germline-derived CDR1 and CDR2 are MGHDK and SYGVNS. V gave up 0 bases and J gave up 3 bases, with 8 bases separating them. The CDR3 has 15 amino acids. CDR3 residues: CASSEYNRANEKLFF. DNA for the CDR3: TGTGCCAGCAGTGAATATAACAGGGCTAATGAAAAACTGTTTTTT.

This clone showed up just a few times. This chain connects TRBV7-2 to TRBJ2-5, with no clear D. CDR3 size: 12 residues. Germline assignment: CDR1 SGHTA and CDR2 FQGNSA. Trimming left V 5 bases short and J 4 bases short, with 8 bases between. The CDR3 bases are TGTGCCAGCAGCGGCACCGTAGAGACCCAGTACTTC. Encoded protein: CASSGTVETQYF.

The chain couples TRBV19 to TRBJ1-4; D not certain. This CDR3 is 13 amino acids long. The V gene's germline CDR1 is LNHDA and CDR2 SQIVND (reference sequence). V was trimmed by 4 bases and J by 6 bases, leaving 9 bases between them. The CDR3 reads CASSSPVDEKLFF. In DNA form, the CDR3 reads TGTGCCAGTAGTAGTCCGGTGGATGAAAAACTGTTTTTT.

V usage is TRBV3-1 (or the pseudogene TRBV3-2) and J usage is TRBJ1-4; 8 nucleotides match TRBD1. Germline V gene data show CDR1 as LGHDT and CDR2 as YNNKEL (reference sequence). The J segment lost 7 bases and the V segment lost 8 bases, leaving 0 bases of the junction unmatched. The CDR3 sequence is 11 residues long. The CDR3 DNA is TGTGCCAGCGGACAGGGTGAAAAACTGTTTTTT. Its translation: CASGQGEKLFF.

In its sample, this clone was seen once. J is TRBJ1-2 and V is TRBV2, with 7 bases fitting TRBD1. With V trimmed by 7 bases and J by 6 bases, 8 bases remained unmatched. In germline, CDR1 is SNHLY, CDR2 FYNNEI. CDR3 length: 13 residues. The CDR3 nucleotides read TGTGCCAGCAATTCACAGGGGCGGGATGGCTACACCTTC. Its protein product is CASNSQGRDGYTF.

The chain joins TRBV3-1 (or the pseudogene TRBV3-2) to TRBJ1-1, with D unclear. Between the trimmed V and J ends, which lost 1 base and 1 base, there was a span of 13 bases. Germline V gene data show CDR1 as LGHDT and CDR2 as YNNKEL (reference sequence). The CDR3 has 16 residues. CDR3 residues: CASSQVLLSWNTEAFF. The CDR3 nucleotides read TGTGCCAGCAGCCAAGTTCTGCTATCCTGGAACACTGAAGCTTTCTTT.

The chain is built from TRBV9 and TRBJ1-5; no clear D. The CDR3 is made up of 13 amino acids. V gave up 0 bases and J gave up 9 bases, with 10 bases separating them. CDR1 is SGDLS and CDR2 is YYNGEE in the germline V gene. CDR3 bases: TGTGCCAGCAGCGTAGCCCCCGATAGGCCCCAGCATTTT. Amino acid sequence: CASSVAPDRPQHF.

The CDR3 coding sequence is TGCGCCAGCAGCCAAGATTACGGGAATTATAATTCACCCCTCCACTTT. Protein sequence: CASSQDYGNYNSPLHF. V is TRBV4-1 and J is TRBJ1-6, with D unclear. Germline loops: CDR1 MGHRA, CDR2 YSYEKL. The CDR3 contains 16 residues. Between the trimmed V and J ends, which lost 0 bases and 4 bases, there was a span of 10 bases.

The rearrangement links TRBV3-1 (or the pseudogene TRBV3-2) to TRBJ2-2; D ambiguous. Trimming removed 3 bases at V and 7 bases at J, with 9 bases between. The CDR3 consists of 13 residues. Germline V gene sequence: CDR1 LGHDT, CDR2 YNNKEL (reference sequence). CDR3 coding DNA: TGTGCCAGCAGCCAGCATGCCGGCGGGGAGCTGTTTTTT. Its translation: CASSQHAGGELFF.

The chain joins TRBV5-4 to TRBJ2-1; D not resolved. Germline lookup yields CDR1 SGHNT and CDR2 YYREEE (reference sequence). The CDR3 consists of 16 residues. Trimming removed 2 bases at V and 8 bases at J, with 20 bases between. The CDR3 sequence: CASSLSMNPISYEQFF. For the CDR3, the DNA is TGTGCCAGCAGCTTAAGTATGAACCCTATAAGCTATGAGCAGTTCTTC.

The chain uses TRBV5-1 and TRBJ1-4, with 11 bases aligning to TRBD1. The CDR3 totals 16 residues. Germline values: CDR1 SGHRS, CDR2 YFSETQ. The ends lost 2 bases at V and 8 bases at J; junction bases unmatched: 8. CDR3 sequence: CASSLGGQGAREKLFF. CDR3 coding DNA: TGCGCCAGCAGCTTAGGAGGACAGGGGGCGAGAGAAAAACTGTTTTTT.

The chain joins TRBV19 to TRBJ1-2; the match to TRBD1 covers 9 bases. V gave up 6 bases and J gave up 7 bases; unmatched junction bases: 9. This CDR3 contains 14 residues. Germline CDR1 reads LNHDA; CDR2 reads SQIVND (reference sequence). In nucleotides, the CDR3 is TGTGCCAGTAGGACCGTGGGACAGGGAACTGGCTACACCTTC. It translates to CASRTVGQGTGYTF. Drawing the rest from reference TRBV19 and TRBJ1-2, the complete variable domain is DGGITQSPKYLFRKEGQNVTLSCEQNLNHDAMYWYRQDPGQGLRLIYYSQIVNDFQKGDIAEGYSVSREKKESFPLTVTSAQKNPTAFYLCASRTVGQGTGYTFGSGTRLTVV.

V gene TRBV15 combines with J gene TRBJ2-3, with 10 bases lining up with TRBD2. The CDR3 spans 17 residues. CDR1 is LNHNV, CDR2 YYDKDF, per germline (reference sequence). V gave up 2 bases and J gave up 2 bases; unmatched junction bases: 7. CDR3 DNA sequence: TGTGCCACCAGCAGATTCTCACTAGCGGGGCCCACAGATACGCAGTATTTT. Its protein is CATSRFSLAGPTDTQYF.

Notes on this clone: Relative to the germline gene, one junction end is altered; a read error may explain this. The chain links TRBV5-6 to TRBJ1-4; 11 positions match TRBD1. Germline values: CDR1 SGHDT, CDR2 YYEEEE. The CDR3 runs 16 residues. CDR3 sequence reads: CASSSDRGRANEKLFF. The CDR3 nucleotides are TGTGCCAGCAGCTCGGACAGGGGGCGGGCTAATGAAAAGCTGTTTTTT.

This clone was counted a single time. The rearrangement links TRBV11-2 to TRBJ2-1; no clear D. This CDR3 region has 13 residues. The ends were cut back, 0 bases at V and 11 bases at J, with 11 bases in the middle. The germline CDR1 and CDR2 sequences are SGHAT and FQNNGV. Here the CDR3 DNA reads TGTGCCAGCAGCTTAGATCTGGCGGAGAAGCAGTTCTTC. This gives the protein CASSLDLAEKQFF.

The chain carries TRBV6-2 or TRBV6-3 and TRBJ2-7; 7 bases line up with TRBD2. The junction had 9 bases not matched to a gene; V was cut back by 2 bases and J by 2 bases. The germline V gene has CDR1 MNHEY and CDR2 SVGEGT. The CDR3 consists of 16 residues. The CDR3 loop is CASSYSGASGAYEQYF. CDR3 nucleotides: TGTGCCAGCAGTTACAGTGGGGCTAGCGGAGCCTACGAGCAGTACTTC.

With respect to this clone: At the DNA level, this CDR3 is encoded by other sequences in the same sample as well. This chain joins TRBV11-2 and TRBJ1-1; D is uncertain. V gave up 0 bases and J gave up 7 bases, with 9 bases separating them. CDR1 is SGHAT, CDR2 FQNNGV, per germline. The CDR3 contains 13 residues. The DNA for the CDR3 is TGTGCCAGCAGCTTAGATGGAGGTGGTGAAGCTTTCTTT. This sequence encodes CASSLDGGGEAFF.

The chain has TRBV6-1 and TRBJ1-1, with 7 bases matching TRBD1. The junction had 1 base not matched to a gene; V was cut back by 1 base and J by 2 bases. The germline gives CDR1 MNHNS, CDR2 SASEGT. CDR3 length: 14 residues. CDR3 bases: TGTGCCAGCAGTGAAGGACAGGGAAACACTGAAGCTTTCTTT. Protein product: CASSEGQGNTEAFF.

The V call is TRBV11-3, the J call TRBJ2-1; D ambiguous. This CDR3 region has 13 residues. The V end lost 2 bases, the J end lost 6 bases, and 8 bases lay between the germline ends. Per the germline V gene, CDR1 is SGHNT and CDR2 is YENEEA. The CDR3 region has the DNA TGTGCCAGCAGCTTAATGTCGAGCAATGAGCAGTTCTTC. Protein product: CASSLMSSNEQFF.

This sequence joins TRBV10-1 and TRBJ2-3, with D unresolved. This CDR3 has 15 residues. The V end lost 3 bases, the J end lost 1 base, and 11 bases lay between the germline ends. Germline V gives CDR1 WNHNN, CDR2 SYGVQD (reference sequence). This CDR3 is CASSDGEGGTDTQYF. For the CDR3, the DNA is TGCGCCAGCAGTGATGGTGAAGGAGGCACAGATACGCAGTATTTT.

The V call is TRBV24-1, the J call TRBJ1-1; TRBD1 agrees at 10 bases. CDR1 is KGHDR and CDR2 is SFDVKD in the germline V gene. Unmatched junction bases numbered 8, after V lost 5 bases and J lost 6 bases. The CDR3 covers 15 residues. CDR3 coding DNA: TGTGCCACCAGTGGGGGGGACAGGGGATATCCTGAAGCTTTCTTT. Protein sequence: CATSGGDRGYPEAFF.

CDR3 amino acids: CATSRDKAREGADIQYF. CDR3 coding DNA: TGTGCCACCAGCAGAGATAAGGCCCGGGAGGGGGCGGATATTCAGTACTTC. The rearrangement uses TRBV15 and TRBJ2-4, with D possibly TRBD2 on 8 matching bases. Trimming left V 0 bases short and J 10 bases short, with 22 bases between. This CDR3 has 17 residues. The germline V gene has CDR1 LNHNV and CDR2 YYDKDF (reference sequence).

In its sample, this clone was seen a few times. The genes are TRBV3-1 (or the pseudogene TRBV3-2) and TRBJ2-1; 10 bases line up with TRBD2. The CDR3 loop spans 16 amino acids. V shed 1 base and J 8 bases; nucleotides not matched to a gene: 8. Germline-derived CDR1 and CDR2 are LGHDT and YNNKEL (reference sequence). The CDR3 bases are TGTGCCAGCAGCCAAGGATGGAGTAGCGGGAGGCATGAGCAGTTCTTC. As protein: CASSQGWSSGRHEQFF.

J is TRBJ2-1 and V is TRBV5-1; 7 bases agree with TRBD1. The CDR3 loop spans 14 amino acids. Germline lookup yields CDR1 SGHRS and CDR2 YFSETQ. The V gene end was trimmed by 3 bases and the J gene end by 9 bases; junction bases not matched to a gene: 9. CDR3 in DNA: TGCGCCAGCAGCTACGGACAGGTCCCGGGTGAGCAGTTCTTC. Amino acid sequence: CASSYGQVPGEQFF.

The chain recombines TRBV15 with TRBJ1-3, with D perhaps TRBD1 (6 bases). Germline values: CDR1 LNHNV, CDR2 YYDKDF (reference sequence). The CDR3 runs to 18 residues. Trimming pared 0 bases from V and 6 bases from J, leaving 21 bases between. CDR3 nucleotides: TGTGCCACCAGCAGAGAGACCTACAGGGCAGGATATGCAAACACCATATATTTT. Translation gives CATSRETYRAGYANTIYF. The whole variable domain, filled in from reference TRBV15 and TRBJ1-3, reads DAMVIQNPRYQVTQFGKPVTLSCSQTLNHNVMYWYQQKSSQAPKLLFHYYDKDFNNEADTPDNFQSRRPNTSFCFLDIRSPGLGDTAMYLCATSRETYRAGYANTIYFGEGSWLTVV.

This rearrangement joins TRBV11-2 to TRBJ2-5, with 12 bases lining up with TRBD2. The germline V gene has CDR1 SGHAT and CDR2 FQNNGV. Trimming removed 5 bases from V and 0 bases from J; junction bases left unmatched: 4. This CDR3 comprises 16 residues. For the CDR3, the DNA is TGTGCCAGCAGCCCCGGGACTAGCGGGTACCAAGAGACCCAGTACTTC. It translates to CASSPGTSGYQETQYF. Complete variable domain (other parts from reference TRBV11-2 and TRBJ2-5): EAGVAQSPRYKIIEKRQSVAFWCNPISGHATLYWYQQILGQGPKLLIQFQNNGVVDDSQLPKDRFSAERLKGVDSTLKIQPAKLEDSAVYLCASSPGTSGYQETQYFGPGTRLLVL.